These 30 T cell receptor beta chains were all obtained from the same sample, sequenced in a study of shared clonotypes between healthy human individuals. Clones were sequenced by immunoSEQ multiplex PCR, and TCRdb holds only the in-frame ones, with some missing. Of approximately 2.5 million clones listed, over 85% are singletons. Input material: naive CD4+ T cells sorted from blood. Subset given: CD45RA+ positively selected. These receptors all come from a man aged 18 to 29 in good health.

In DNA, the CDR3 is TGTGCCAGCAGCTTAGATGGACGGGAGGCTCGAAACACCATATATTTT. Protein product: CASSLDGREARNTIYF. V usage is TRBV11-2 and J usage is TRBJ1-3; no definite D call. Germline values: CDR1 SGHAT, CDR2 FQNNGV. The CDR3 extends over 16 amino acids. The V and J ends lost 0 bases and 5 bases respectively, with 14 bases between them. Drawing the rest from reference TRBV11-2 and TRBJ1-3, the complete variable domain is EAGVAQSPRYKIIEKRQSVAFWCNPISGHATLYWYQQILGQGPKLLIQFQNNGVVDDSQLPKDRFSAERLKGVDSTLKIQPAKLEDSAVYLCASSLDGREARNTIYFGEGSWLTVV.

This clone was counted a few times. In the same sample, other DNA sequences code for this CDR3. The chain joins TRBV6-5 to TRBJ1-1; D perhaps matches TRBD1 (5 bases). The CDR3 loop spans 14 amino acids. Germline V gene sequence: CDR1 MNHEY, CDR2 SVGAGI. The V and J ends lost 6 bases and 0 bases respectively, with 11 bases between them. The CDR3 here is CASSVGRLNTEAFF. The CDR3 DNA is TGTGCCAGCAGCGTGGGACGGTTGAACACTGAAGCTTTCTTT.

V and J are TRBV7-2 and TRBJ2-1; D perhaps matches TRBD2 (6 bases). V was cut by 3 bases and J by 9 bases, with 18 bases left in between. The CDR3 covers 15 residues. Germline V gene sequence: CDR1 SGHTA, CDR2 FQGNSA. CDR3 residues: CASSLMTTGTREQFF. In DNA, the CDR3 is TGTGCCAGCAGCTTGATGACAACCGGGACTCGTGAGCAGTTCTTC.

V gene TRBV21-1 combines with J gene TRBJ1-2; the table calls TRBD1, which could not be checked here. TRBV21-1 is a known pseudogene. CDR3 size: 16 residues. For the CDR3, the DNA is TGTGCCAGCAGCAAAGCGCTTCCCCCTAGGGGCTATGGCTACACCTTC. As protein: CASSKALPPRGYGYTF.

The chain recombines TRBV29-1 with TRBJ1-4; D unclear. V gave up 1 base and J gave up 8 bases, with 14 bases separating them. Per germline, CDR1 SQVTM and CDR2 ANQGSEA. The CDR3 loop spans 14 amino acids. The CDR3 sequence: CSVEGGGLGEKLFF. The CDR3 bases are TGCAGCGTTGAAGGAGGAGGGCTGGGCGAAAAACTGTTTTTT.

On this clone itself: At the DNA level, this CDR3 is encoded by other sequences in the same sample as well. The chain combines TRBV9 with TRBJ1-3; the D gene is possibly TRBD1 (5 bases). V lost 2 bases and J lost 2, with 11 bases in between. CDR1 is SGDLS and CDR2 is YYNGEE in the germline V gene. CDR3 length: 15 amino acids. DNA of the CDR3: TGTGCCAGCAGCGTTTCCGGGGGTCCTGGAAACACCATATATTTT. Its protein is CASSVSGGPGNTIYF.

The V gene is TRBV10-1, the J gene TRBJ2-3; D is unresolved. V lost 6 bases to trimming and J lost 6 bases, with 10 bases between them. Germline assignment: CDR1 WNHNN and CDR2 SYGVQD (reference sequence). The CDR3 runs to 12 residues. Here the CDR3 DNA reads TGCGCCAGCAGCGACCGTTATGATACGCAGTATTTT. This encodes CASSDRYDTQYF.

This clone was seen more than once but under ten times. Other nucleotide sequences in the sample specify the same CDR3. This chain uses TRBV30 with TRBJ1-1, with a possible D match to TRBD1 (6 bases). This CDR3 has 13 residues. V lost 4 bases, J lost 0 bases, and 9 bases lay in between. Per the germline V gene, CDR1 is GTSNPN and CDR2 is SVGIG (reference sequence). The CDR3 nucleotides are TGTGCCTGGACCGGACAGTTGAACACTGAAGCTTTCTTT. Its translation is CAWTGQLNTEAFF.

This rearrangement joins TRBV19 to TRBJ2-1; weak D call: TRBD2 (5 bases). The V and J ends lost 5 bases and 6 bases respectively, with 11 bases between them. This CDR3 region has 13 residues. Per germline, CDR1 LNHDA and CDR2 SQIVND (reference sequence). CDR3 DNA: TGTGCCAGTAGTTATCGGCTAGCCAATGAGCAGTTCTTC. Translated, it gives CASSYRLANEQFF. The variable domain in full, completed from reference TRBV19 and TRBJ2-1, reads DGGITQSPKYLFRKEGQNVTLSCEQNLNHDAMYWYRQDPGQGLRLIYYSQIVNDFQKGDIAEGYSVSREKKESFPLTVTSAQKNPTAFYLCASSYRLANEQFFGPGTRLTVL.

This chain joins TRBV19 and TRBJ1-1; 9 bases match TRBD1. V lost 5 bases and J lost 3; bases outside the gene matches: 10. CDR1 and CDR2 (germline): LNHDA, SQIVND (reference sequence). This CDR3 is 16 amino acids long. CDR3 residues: CASSSQGAVLDTEAFF. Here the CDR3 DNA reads TGTGCCAGTAGTTCACAGGGGGCGGTGCTGGACACTGAAGCTTTCTTT.

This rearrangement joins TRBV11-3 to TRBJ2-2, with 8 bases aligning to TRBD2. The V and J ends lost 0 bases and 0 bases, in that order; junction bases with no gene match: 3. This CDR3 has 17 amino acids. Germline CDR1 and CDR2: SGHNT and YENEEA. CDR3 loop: CASSLDLTSANTGELFF. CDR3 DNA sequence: TGTGCCAGCAGCTTAGATCTGACTAGCGCGAACACCGGGGAGCTGTTTTTT. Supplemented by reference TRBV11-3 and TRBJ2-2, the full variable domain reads EAGVVQSPRYKIIEKKQPVAFWCNPISGHNTLYWYLQNLGQGPELLIRYENEEAVDDSQLPKDRFSAERLKGVDSTLKIQPAELGDSAVYLCASSLDLTSANTGELFFGEGSRLTVL.

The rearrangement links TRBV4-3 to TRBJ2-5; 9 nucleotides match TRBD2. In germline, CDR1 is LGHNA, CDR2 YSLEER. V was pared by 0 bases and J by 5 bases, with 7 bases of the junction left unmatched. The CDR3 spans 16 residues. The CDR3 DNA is TGCGCCAGCAGCCAAGACGGGGCGGGAGGGCCCGAGACCCAGTACTTC. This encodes CASSQDGAGGPETQYF.

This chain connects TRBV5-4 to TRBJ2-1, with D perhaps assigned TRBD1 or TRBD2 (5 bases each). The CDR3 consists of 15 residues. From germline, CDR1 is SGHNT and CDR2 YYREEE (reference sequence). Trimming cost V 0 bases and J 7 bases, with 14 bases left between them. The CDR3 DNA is TGTGCCAGCAGCTTGGTACTCCGTGGGGGAAATGAGCAGTTCTTC. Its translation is CASSLVLRGGNEQFF.

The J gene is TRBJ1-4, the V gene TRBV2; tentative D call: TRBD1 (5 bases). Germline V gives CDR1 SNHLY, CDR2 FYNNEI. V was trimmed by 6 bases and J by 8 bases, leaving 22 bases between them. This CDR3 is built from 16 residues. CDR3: CASSARAWQGWEKLFF. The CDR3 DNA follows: TGTGCCAGCAGCGCAAGGGCGTGGCAGGGATGGGAAAAACTGTTTTTT.

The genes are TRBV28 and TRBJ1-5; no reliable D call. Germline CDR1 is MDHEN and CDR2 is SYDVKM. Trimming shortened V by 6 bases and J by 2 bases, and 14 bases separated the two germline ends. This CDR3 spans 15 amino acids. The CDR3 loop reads CASRGKHLGNQPQHF. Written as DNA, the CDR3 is TGTGCCAGCAGAGGGAAGCATCTAGGCAATCAGCCCCAGCATTTT.

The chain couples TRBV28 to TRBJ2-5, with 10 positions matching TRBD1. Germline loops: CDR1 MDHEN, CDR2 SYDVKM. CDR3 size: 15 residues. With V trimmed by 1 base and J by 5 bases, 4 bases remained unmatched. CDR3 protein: CASSLSGTGVETQYF. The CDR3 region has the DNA TGTGCCAGCAGTTTATCCGGGACAGGGGTGGAGACCCAGTACTTC.

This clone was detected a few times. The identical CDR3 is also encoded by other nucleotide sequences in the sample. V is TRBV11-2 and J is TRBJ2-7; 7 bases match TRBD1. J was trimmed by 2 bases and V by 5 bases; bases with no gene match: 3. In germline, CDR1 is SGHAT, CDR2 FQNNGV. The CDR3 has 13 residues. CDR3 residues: CASSPGQTYEQYF. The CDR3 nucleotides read TGTGCCAGCAGCCCGGGACAGACCTACGAGCAGTACTTC.

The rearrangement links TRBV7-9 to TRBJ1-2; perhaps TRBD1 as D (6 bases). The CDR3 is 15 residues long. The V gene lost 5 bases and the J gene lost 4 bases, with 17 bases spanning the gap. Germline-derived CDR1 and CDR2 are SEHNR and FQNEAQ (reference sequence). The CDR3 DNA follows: TGTGCCAGCAGCCGAGGACAGTCATATTCCTATGGCTACACCTTC. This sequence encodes CASSRGQSYSYGYTF.

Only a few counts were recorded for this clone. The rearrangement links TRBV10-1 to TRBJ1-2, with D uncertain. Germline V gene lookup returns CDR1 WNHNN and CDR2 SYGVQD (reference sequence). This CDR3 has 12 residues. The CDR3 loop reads CPLRSGNYGYTF. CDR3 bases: TGCCCGCTCAGGTCCGGGAACTATGGCTACACCTTC.

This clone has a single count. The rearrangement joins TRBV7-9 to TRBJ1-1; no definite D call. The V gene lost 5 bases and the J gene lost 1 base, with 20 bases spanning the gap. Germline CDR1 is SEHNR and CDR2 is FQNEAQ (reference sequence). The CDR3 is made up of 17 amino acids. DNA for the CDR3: TGTGCCAGCAGCCCGAGCGGTCGGCCTCTAGGGAACACTGAAGCTTTCTTT. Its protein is CASSPSGRPLGNTEAFF.

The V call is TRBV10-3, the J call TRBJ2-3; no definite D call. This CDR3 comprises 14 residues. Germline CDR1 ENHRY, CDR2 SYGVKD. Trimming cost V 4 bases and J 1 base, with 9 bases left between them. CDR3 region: CAISGKAGTDTQYF. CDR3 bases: TGTGCCATCAGTGGAAAGGCGGGCACAGATACGCAGTATTTT.

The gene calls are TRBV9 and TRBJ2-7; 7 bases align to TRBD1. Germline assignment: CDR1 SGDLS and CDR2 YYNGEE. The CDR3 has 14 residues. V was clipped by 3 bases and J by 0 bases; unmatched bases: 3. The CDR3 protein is CASSEGQLSYEQYF. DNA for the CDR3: TGTGCCAGCAGCGAGGGACAGCTCTCCTACGAGCAGTACTTC.

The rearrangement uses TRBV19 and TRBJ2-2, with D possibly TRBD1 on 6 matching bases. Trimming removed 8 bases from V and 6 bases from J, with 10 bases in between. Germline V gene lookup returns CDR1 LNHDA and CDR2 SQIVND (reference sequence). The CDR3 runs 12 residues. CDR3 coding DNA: TGTGCCAGTGGTGAGGGGGCCGGGGAGCTGTTTTTT. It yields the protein CASGEGAGELFF.

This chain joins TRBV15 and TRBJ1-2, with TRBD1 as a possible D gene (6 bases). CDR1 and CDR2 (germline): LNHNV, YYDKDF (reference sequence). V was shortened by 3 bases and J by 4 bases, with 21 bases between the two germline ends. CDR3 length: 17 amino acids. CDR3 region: CATSRDRGGHLFYGYTF. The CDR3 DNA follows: TGTGCCACCAGCAGGGACCGGGGGGGACATTTATTCTATGGCTACACCTTC.

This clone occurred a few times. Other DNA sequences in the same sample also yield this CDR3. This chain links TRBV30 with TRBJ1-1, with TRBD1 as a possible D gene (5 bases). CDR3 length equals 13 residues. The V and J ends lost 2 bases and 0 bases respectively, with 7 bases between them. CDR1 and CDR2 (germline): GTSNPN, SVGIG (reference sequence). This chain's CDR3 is CAWSLGVNTEAFF. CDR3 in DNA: TGTGCCTGGAGTTTAGGGGTGAACACTGAAGCTTTCTTT.

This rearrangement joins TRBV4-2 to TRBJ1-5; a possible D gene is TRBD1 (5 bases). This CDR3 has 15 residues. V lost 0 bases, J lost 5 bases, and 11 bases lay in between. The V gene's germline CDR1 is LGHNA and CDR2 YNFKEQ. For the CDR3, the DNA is TGTGCCAGCAGCCAAGATCAACAGGCTGATCAGCCCCAGCATTTT. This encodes CASSQDQQADQPQHF.

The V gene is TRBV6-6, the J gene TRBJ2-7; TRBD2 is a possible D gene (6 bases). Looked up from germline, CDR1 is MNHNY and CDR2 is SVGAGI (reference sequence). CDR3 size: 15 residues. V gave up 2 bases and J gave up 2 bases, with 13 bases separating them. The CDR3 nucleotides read TGTGCCAGCAGTTACGCTCGGGGCGGGACCTACGAGCAGTACTTC. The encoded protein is CASSYARGGTYEQYF.

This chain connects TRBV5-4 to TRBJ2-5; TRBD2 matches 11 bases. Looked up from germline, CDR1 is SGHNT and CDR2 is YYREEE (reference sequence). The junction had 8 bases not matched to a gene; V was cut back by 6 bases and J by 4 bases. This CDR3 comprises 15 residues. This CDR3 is CASNGGSGRVETQYF. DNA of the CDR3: TGTGCCAGCAATGGGGGTAGCGGGAGGGTAGAGACCCAGTACTTC.

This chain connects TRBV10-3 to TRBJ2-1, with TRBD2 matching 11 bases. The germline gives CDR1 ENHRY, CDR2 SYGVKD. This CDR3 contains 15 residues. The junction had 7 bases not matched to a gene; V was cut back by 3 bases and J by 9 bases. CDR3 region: CAISEGTSGSSEQFF. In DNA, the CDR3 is TGTGCCATCAGTGAAGGGACTAGCGGCAGTTCTGAGCAGTTCTTC.

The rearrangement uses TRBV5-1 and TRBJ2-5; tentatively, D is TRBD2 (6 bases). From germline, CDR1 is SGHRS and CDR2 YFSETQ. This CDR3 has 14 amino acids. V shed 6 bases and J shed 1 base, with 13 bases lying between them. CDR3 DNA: TGCGCCAGCAAAAACCTGGGGGGCCAAGAGACCCAGTACTTC. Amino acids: CASKNLGGQETQYF.